This T cell receptor (beta chain) derives from a study of blood T cell repertoires in COVID-19. This CDR3 comprises 19 residues. Authors' data handling: Reference gene primer amplification gave nucleated cell count estimates. Generated by immunoSEQ multiplex PCR, the TCRdb table keeps only in-frame clones and is missing some. V, J and clone size are taken as reported in that table, and D and trimming were inferred from the DNA itself. The top ten hold 25% to 35% of the sample, which has about 120,000 clones, around 87% seen once. The sequencing sample was made of peripheral blood. The sequence derives from a woman in her seventies with acute or convalescent COVID-19. This chain joins TRBV21-1 and TRBJ2-2; the table's D call, TRBD2, has no DNA check behind it. TRBV21-1 corresponds to a pseudogene. The CDR3 is CASSKQGGGLSVGTGELFF. In nucleotides, the CDR3 is TGTGCCAGCAGCAAGCAGGGCGGAGGGCTAAGCGTGGGGACCGGGGAGCTGTTTTTT.